Below are 13 T cell receptor beta chains sequenced from a single sample in a study of T cell responses to AZD1222 COVID-19 vaccine. Repertoires were generated with immunoSEQ multiplex PCR, while TCRdb's copy carries only in-frame clones and drops some. The table records around 220,000 clones, 94% of them present only once. The sample in question was peripheral blood, obtained 28 days after the second dose of the MenACWY control vaccine. Receptors originate from an adult who received the MenACWY meningococcal vaccine as a control.

This sequence joins TRBV5-1 and TRBJ2-4; D is uncertain. The length of the CDR3 is 16 residues. Trimming removed 4 bases at V and 1 base at J, with 15 bases between. Germline V gene data show CDR1 as SGHRS and CDR2 as YFSETQ. CDR3 sequence (DNA): TGCGCCAGCAGCATATTTGGGGAAGGGGCCAAAAACATTCAGTACTTC. Translating it yields CASSIFGEGAKNIQYF.

This chain joins TRBV29-1 and TRBJ1-2, with 8 positions matching TRBD1. Germline V gives CDR1 SQVTM, CDR2 ANQGSEA. The CDR3 sequence is 15 residues long. J was trimmed by 0 bases and V by 8 bases; bases with no gene match: 11. CDR3 sequence (DNA): TGCAGCACCACGGACAGGGACCGAGCTAACTATGGCTACACCTTC. Its protein is CSTTDRDRANYGYTF. The full variable domain, completed using reference TRBV29-1 and TRBJ1-2, is SAVISQKPSRDICQRGTSLTIQCQVDSQVTMMFWYRQQPGQSLTLIATANQGSEATYESGFVIDKFPISRPNLTFSTLTVSNMSPEDSSIYLCSTTDRDRANYGYTFGSGTRLTVV.

The chain is built from TRBV7-3 and TRBJ2-5; 9 bases align to TRBD2. CDR1 SGHTA and CDR2 FQGTGA come from the germline V gene. The CDR3 is made up of 15 amino acids. Trimming at V came to 2 bases and at J to 5 bases, leaving 6 bases not matched to a gene. The CDR3 loop reads CASSLAAGGLETQYF. Written as DNA, the CDR3 is TGTGCCAGCAGCTTAGCGGCGGGAGGGTTGGAGACCCAGTACTTC.

The chain uses TRBV6-5 and TRBJ1-6; D gene uncertain. The CDR3 sequence is 15 residues long. The germline V gene encodes CDR1 MNHEY and CDR2 SVGAGI. V dropped 2 bases and J dropped 4 bases, with 9 bases sitting between them. The CDR3 nucleotides are TGTGCCAGCAGTTACGCGCCACCGTATAATTCACCCCTCCACTTT. Translating gives CASSYAPPYNSPLHF.

The J gene is TRBJ2-1, the V gene TRBV27; D possibly uses TRBD1 or TRBD2 (6 bases each). The V gene lost 2 bases and the J gene lost 0 bases, with 11 bases spanning the gap. The CDR3 is 16 amino acids. CDR1 and CDR2 from the germline V gene are MNHEY and SMNVEV (reference sequence). DNA of the CDR3: TGTGCCAGCAGTTTAACGGGGGCAAGCTCCTACAATGAGCAGTTCTTC. As protein: CASSLTGASSYNEQFF.

CDR3 nucleotides: TGTGCCAGCAGTCTCTACCCCCAAGGATCGAACACTGAAGCTTTCTTT. Translated, it gives CASSLYPQGSNTEAFF. The chain joins TRBV6-2 or TRBV6-3 to TRBJ1-1; D not resolved. Germline lookup yields CDR1 MNHEY and CDR2 SVGEGT. The CDR3 sequence is 16 residues long. Deletions cut 5 bases from V and 1 base from J, with 17 bases between.

V is TRBV3-1 (or the pseudogene TRBV3-2) and J is TRBJ2-1, with a weak D call TRBD1 (6 bases). Per germline, CDR1 LGHDT and CDR2 YNNKEL (reference sequence). V was cut by 0 bases and J by 7 bases, with 22 bases left in between. The CDR3 covers 18 residues. The CDR3 region is CASSQEGVTGTALNEQFF. The CDR3 DNA reads TGTGCCAGCAGCCAAGAGGGGGTTACAGGGACCGCCCTTAATGAGCAGTTCTTC.

The chain is built from TRBV6-5 and TRBJ2-7; 7 nucleotides align to TRBD1. Germline CDR1 reads MNHEY; CDR2 reads SVGAGI. The CDR3 extends over 14 amino acids. J lost 3 bases, V lost 7 bases, and 9 bases had no gene match. The DNA for the CDR3 is TGTGCCAGCATAAACCCCGACAGGGACTACGAGCAGTACTTC. Its translation: CASINPDRDYEQYF.

V is TRBV20-1 and J is TRBJ1-1; TRBD1 agrees at 8 bases. The germline V gene has CDR1 DFQATT and CDR2 SNEGSKA (reference sequence). The J segment lost 10 bases and the V segment lost 6 bases, leaving 4 bases of the junction unmatched. This CDR3 is built from 10 residues. The CDR3 nucleotides are TGCAGTGCATGGGACAGGTCAGCTTTCTTT. Its translation: CSAWDRSAFF.

The rearrangement joins TRBV15 to TRBJ2-7; perhaps TRBD1 as D (7 bases). Trimming pared 1 base from V and 5 bases from J, leaving 15 bases between. Germline loops: CDR1 LNHNV, CDR2 YYDKDF (reference sequence). This CDR3 spans 15 amino acids. CDR3 nucleotide sequence: TGTGCCACCAGCAGAGTTGGAGGGGGCGGGAACGAGCAGTACTTC. Its protein is CATSRVGGGGNEQYF.

This chain links TRBV11-3 with TRBJ2-2; no firm D call. CDR3 size: 13 residues. Germline V gene data show CDR1 as SGHNT and CDR2 as YENEEA. V was shortened by 3 bases and J by 3 bases, with 5 bases between the two germline ends. The chain's CDR3 is CASSLGDTGELFF. The CDR3 nucleotides are TGTGCCAGCAGCTTGGGTGACACCGGGGAGCTGTTTTTT.

J is TRBJ2-7 and V is TRBV11-3; 11 bases map to TRBD2. Per the germline V gene, CDR1 is SGHNT and CDR2 is YENEEA. J gave up 7 bases and V 5 bases, and 7 bases lay outside the gene matches. CDR3 length equals 14 residues. CDR3 region: CASSPGTSGGEQYF. In DNA, the CDR3 is TGTGCCAGCAGCCCCGGGACTAGCGGAGGGGAGCAGTACTTC. Full variable domain (missing parts from reference TRBV11-3 and TRBJ2-7): EAGVVQSPRYKIIEKKQPVAFWCNPISGHNTLYWYLQNLGQGPELLIRYENEEAVDDSQLPKDRFSAERLKGVDSTLKIQPAELGDSAVYLCASSPGTSGGEQYFGPGTRLTVT.

The chain combines TRBV28 with TRBJ2-7; TRBD2 matches 7 bases. Germline CDR1 is MDHEN and CDR2 is SYDVKM. J gave up 3 bases and V 3 bases, and 5 bases lay outside the gene matches. CDR3 length equals 14 residues. CDR3 sequence reads: CASSFERELYEQYF. CDR3 sequence (DNA): TGTGCCAGCAGTTTTGAGCGGGAACTCTACGAGCAGTACTTC.